These T cell receptor beta chains were read from a single sample in a study of persistence of HIV-infected CD4 T cells. No cognate antigen is known for these TCRs. The data were produced by immunoSEQ multiplex PCR, yet TCRdb's version contains in-frame clones alone and is incomplete. This sample has 50,000 or so clones; more than 60% occur once, and the top ten carry about 3%. The sequencing used CD4+ T cells sorted from PBMCs after roughly 17-hour stimulation, collected from a patient who received antiretroviral therapy. These receptors came from an adult man with HIV who was CMV-seropositive. Both conserved end residues are part of each CDR3. D genes are given only for firm matches. A row's size may be missing; if present it is once, few, many or a size class.

d_call	v_call	clone_size	j_call	cdr3_aa	cdr3_nt
NA	TRBV18	NA	TRBJ1-4	CASSRSGVDEKLFF	TGTGCCAGCTCGCGCAGTGGGGTGGATGAAAAACTGTTTTTT
NA	TRBV7-6	NA	TRBJ1-3	CASSLEKRWDTRFSGNTIYF	TGTGCCAGCAGCTTAGAAAAAAGATGGGACACTCGTTTCTCTGGAAACACCATATATTTT
NA	TRBV19	NA	TRBJ1-2	CASSSGQRYGYTF	TGTGCCAGTAGTTCCGGACAGAGATATGGCTACACCTTC
NA	TRBV19	NA	TRBJ2-7	CASRPQQGRGYEQYF	TGTGCCAGTAGACCCCAACAGGGGAGGGGCTACGAGCAGTACTTC
NA	TRBV7-2	few	TRBJ1-1	CASSLEQATGAFF	TGTGCCAGCAGCTTAGAGCAGGCCACCGGAGCTTTCTTT
NA	TRBV5-1	NA	TRBJ1-1	CASSFRGMNTEAFF	TGCGCCAGCAGCTTCCGGGGAATGAACACTGAAGCTTTCTTT
NA	TRBV4-3	NA	TRBJ2-7	CASSHHDGYEQYF	TGCGCCAGCAGCCACCACGACGGCTACGAGCAGTACTTC
TRBD2	TRBV7-2	NA	TRBJ2-1	CASSRTSGSYEQFF	TGTGCCAGCAGCCGGACTAGCGGGAGCTATGAGCAGTTCTTC
NA	TRBV2	NA	TRBJ1-1	CASSFRQSNTEAFF	TGTGCCAGCAGTTTTCGACAGTCGAACACTGAAGCTTTCTTT
TRBD2	TRBV4-1	NA	TRBJ2-3	CASSQTSRTQYF	TGCGCCAGCAGCCAGACTAGCAGAACGCAGTATTTT
NA	TRBV2	few	TRBJ1-1	CASRVDGAMNTEAFF	TGTGCCAGCAGAGTGGATGGGGCTATGAACACTGAAGCTTTCTTT
TRBD2	TRBV18	NA	TRBJ2-1	CASSPPGLAGGSYNEQFF	TGTGCCAGCTCACCTCCGGGACTAGCGGGAGGTTCCTACAATGAGCAGTTCTTC
NA	TRBV18	NA	TRBJ1-3	CASSNGNTIYF	TGTGCCAGCTCCAACGGAAACACCATATATTTT
TRBD2	TRBV19	NA	TRBJ2-1	CASRGSGRRYNEQFF	TGTGCCAGTAGGGGTAGCGGGAGAAGATACAATGAGCAGTTCTTC
NA	TRBV5-5	NA	TRBJ1-2	CASKTGDTTNYGYTF	TGTGCCAGCAAAACGGGGGACACTACTAACTATGGCTACACCTTC
NA	TRBV7-2	NA	TRBJ2-3	CASRDLYTDTQYF	TGTGCCAGCCGGGACCTATACACAGATACGCAGTATTTT
TRBD1	TRBV6-5	NA	TRBJ1-2	CASSYPLTGGRSGYTF	TGTGCCAGCAGTTACCCTCTCACAGGGGGCCGAAGTGGCTACACCTTC
TRBD1	TRBV7-6	NA	TRBJ2-3	CASSFIDRGRGLTTDTQYF	TGTGCCAGCAGCTTCATCGACAGGGGGAGGGGGTTGACCACAGATACGCAGTATTTT
NA	TRBV6-5	NA	TRBJ2-7	CASRIGGFNSYEQYF	TGTGCCAGCAGGATAGGGGGATTCAACTCCTACGAGCAGTACTTC
TRBD2	TRBV4-1	NA	TRBJ2-7	CASSTRMGGDRGYEQYF	TGCGCCAGCAGCACCCGAATGGGGGGGGATCGTGGCTACGAGCAGTACTTC
TRBD1	TRBV20-1	few	TRBJ1-2	CSANDRVYGYTF	TGCAGTGCTAATGACAGGGTCTATGGCTACACCTTC
TRBD2	TRBV11-3	NA	TRBJ2-3	CASSSSGGLDTQYF	TGTGCCAGCAGCTCTAGCGGGGGGCTCGATACGCAGTATTTT